One T cell receptor beta chain is described in this entry. The antigen is not known. Amplified TCR beta CDR3 regions derived from RNA transcripts. A first-round RT-PCR of the TCR CDR3 used the HTBI primer set. TCRdb reanalysed the multiplex PCR reads using MiXCR and keeps one entry per CDR3 protein. The table lists hundreds of thousands of distinct CDR3 sequences, more than 45% of them singletons. This specimen belongs to a study of T cells in Graves' hyperthyroidism and ophthalmopathy. Orbital computed tomography, thyroid ultrasound, serum thyroxine and TRAb, and clinical symptoms together informed the diagnoses. Deletions cut 0 bases from V and 8 bases from J, with 13 bases between. The CDR3 length is 15 residues. The V gene's germline CDR1 is SEHNR and CDR2 FQNEAQ (reference sequence). Study observations and caveats: Most thyroid clonotypes that were expanded above 0.001 also turned up in blood.

Sequences were obtained from peripheral blood or thyroid tissue (not recorded which). The chain links TRBV7-9 to TRBJ1-4; possibly TRBD1 for D (6 bases). This sequence was found in a woman between 18 and 29 years old with Graves' hyperthyroidism. Here the CDR3 DNA reads TGTGCCAGCAGCTTAGCCAGGGGCGATTGGGAAAAACTGTTTTTT. It codes for CASSLARGDWEKLFF.